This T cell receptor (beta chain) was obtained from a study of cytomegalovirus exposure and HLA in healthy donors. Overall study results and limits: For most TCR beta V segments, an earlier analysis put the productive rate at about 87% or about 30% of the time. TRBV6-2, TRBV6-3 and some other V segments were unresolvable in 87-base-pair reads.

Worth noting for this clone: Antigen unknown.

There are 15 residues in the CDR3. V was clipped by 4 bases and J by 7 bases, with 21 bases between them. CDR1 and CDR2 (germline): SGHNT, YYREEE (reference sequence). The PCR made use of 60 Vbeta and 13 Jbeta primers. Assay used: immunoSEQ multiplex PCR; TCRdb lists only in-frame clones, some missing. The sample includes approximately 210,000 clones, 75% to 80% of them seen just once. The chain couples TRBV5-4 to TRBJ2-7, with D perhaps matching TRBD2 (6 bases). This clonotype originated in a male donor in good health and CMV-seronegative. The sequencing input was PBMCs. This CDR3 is CASSTEGRGDQEQYF. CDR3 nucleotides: TGTGCCAGCAGCACGGAGGGACGGGGCGACCAGGAGCAGTACTTC.